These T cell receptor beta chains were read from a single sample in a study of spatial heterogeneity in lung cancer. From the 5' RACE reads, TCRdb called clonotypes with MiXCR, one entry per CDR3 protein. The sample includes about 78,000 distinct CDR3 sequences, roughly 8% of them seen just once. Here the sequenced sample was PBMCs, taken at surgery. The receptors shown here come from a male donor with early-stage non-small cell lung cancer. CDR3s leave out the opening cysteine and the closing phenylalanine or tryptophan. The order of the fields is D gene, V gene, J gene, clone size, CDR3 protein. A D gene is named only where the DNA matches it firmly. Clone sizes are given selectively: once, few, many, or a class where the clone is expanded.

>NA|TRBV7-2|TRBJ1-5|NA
ASSPRTGNQPQH
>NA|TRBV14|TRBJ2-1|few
ASSQRGLTYNEQF
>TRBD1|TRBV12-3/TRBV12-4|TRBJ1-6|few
ASSPSGQGKGGSPLH
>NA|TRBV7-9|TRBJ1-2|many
ASSLEGDGYT
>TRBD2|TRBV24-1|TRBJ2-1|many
ATSDRSSGSREQF
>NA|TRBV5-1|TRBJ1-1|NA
ASSPNTNTEAF
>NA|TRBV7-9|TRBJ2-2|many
ASSLSGFAGELF
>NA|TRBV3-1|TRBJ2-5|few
ASSQDGLGQETQY
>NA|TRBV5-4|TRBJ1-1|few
ASSLNRDTEAF
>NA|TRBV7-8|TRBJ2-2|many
ASSSRVPDTGELF
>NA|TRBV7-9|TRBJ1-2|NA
ASSFGDGPYYGYT
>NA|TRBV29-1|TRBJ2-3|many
SSDSHRGTDTQY
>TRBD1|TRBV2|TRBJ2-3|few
ASRLDRGPSDTQY
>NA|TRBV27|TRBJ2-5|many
ASSYQGPETQY
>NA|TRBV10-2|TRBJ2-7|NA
ASSDRRAGSYEQY
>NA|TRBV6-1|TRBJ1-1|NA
ASAEHASLGPGKIEAF
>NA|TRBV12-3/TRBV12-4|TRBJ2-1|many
ASSLGLGTEQF
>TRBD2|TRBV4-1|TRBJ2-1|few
ASSPSPSGSISISYNEQF
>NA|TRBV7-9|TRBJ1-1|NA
ASRQGPEAF
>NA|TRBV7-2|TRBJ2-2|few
ASSLDRLRGNTGELF
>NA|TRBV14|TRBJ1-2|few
ASSQYRDFGYT
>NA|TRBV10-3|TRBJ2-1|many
AIRVSSGSHGYNEQF
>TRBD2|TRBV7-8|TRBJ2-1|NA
ASSLGLATYNEQF
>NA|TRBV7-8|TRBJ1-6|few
ASSGWVGSPLH
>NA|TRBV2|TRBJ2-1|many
ASNQGHSYNEQF
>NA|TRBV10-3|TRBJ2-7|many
AIGDNYEQY
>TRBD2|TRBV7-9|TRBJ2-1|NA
ASLSTSGNNEQF
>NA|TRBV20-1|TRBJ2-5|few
SARDPRADQETQY
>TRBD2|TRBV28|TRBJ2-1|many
ASVGYLAGGEEQF
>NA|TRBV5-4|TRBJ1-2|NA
ASSADNINYGYT
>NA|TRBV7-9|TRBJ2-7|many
ASRLESDEQY
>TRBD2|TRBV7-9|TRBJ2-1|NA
ASSAQRGSYNEQF
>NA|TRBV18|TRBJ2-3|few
ASSPPPDTQY
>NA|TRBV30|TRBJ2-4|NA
AWSPPWLAKNIQY
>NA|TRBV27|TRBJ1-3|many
ASSQLAGGTSGNTIY
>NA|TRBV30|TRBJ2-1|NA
AWSAVVGEQF
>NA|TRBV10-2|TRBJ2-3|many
ASSEKDTQY
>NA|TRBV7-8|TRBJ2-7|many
ASRPGTAPYEQY
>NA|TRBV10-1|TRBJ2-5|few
ASSGYGGGARETQY
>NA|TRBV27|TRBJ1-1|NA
ASSFGGGTEAF
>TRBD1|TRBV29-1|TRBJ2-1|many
SVGNRGFYNEQF
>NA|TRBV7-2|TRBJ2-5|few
ASSLETGDQETQY
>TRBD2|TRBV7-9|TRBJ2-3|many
ASSASGSGDTQY
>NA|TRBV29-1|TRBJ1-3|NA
SVEGRGNTIY
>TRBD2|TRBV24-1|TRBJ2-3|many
ATSDPLLPVAGAGDTQY
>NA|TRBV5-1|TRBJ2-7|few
ASSLGLPPQGYEQY
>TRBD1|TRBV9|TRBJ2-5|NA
ASSVGQGQETQY
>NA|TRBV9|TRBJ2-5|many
ASSVTTGETQY
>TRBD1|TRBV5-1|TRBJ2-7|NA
ASSSGTGSSYEQY
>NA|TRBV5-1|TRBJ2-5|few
ASSSLGRSVQETQY
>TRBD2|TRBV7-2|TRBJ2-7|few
ASSFGTSGEQY
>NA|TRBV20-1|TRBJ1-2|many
SARVGVYGYT
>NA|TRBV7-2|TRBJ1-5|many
ASSLDGGQPQH
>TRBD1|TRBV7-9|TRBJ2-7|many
ASSTGTGESYEQY
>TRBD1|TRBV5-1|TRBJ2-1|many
ASCWDRGNNEQF
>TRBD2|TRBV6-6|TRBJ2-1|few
ASSLFAQRERNEQF
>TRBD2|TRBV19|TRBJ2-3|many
ASSGDRTSGSTDTQY
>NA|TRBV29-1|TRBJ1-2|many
SVELVNYGYT
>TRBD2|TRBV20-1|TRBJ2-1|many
SAREGSGAEQF
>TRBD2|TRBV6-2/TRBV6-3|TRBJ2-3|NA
ASSYVAGGTDTQY